This T cell receptor (beta chain) was observed in a study of CXCR3-negative and CXCR3-positive naive CD8 T cells. Looked up from germline, CDR1 is SGHRS and CDR2 is YFSETQ. This CDR3 region has 14 residues. Study-wide findings and caveats: Naive CXCR3-positive cells had TRB CDR3s more hydrophobic than those of CXCR3-negative naive cells.

The method, 5' RACE with UMI labels, was used to prepare the TRB cDNA libraries. For each CDR3 protein, TCRdb gives one entry from its re-call of the 5' RACE reads, without DNA. The sample totals 150,000 or so distinct CDR3 sequences. Every subset of CD8+ T cells was sorted in triplicate at approximately 320,000 cells each. CD45RO-CCR7+CD27+CD95- defined naive CD8+ T cells. With regard to this clonotype: Its antigen is unidentified.

This TCR derives from a human donor in good health. Some clones in this sample may be carry-over from other donors' samples. Input material: naive CXCR3- CD8+ T cells from blood. The subset: CD45RO-CCR7+CD27+CD95- naive CD8+ T cells lacking CXCR3 (TNR3-). V and J are TRBV5-1 and TRBJ2-1. This CDR3 is CASSLEVVLDEQFF.